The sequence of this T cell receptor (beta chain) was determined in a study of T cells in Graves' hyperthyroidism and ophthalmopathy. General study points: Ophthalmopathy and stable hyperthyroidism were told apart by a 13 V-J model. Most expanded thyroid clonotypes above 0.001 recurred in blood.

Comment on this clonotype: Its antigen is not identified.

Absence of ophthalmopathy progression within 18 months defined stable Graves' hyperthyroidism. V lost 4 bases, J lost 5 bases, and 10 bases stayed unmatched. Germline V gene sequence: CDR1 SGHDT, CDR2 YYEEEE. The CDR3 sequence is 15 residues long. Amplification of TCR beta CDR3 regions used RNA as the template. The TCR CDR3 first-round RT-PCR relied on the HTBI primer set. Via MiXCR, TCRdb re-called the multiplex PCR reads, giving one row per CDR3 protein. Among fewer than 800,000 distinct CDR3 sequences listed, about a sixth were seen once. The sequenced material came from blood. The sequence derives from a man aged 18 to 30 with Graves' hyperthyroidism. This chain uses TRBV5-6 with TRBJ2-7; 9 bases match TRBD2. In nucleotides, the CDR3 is TGTGCCAGCAGCCCCACGGCTAGCGGGATCCACGAGCAGTACTTC. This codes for CASSPTASGIHEQYF. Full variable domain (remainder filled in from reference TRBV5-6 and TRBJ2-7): DAGVTQSPTHLIKTRGQQVTLRCSPKSGHDTVSWYQQALGQGPQFIFQYYEEEERQRGNFPDRFSGHQFPNYSSELNVNALLLGDSALYLCASSPTASGIHEQYFGPGTRLTVT.